These T cell receptor beta chains were read from a single sample in a study of T-cell reconstitution after alpha-beta-depleted transplantation in children. TCRdb re-called the PCR reads with MiXCR, one entry per CDR3 protein. The data contain 190,000 or so distinct CDR3 sequences, less than 8% of them singletons. The specimen comprised PBMCs from the stem cell graft donor, sampled from the stem cell graft. Receptor source: a human donor who donated a stem cell graft to a child with Wiskott-Aldrich syndrome. CDR3s include the opening cysteine and the closing phenylalanine or tryptophan. Each record gives: J gene, clone size, D gene, CDR3 length, V gene, CDR3 protein, CDR3 DNA. D genes are given only for firm matches. Size is omitted from some rows. Given values are once, few, many or a class for expanded clones.

j_call: TRBJ1-6; clone_size: many; d_call: -; cdr3_length: 14; v_call: TRBV27; cdr3_aa: CASRRTGFGSPLHF; cdr3_nt: TGTGCCAGCAGGAGAACAGGGTTCGGTTCACCCCTCCACTTT
j_call: TRBJ2-1; clone_size: many; d_call: TRBD2; cdr3_length: 15; v_call: TRBV7-9; cdr3_aa: CASSTRETGYNEQFF; cdr3_nt: TGTGCCAGCAGCACGCGGGAGACGGGATACAATGAGCAGTTCTTC
j_call: TRBJ2-5; clone_size: many; d_call: TRBD2; cdr3_length: 15; v_call: TRBV7-2; cdr3_aa: CASSRGLAGVETQYF; cdr3_nt: TGTGCCAGCAGCCGAGGACTAGCGGGGGTAGAGACCCAGTACTTC
j_call: TRBJ2-2; clone_size: -; d_call: -; cdr3_length: 14; v_call: TRBV7-9; cdr3_aa: CASSPTSNTGELFF; cdr3_nt: TGTGCCAGCAGCCCGACGTCGAACACCGGGGAGCTGTTTTTT
j_call: TRBJ2-1; clone_size: many; d_call: TRBD1; cdr3_length: 15; v_call: TRBV2; cdr3_aa: CASTPRTGHYNEQFF; cdr3_nt: TGTGCCAGCACTCCTCGGACAGGCCACTACAATGAGCAGTTCTTC
j_call: TRBJ2-7; clone_size: few; d_call: TRBD1; cdr3_length: 15; v_call: TRBV7-9; cdr3_aa: CASSSTGAPRYEQYF; cdr3_nt: TGTGCCAGCAGCTCAACAGGGGCCCCTAGGTACGAGCAGTACTTC
j_call: TRBJ2-7; clone_size: -; d_call: -; cdr3_length: 16; v_call: TRBV20-1; cdr3_aa: CSARGGGGGPPEEQYF; cdr3_nt: TGCAGTGCTAGAGGAGGGGGCGGGGGACCCCCAGAAGAGCAGTACTTC
j_call: TRBJ2-7; clone_size: few; d_call: -; cdr3_length: 14; v_call: TRBV2; cdr3_aa: CASRVRQGSYEQYF; cdr3_nt: TGTGCCAGCCGAGTGAGGCAGGGAAGCTACGAGCAGTACTTC
j_call: TRBJ1-3; clone_size: many; d_call: -; cdr3_length: 12; v_call: TRBV7-9; cdr3_aa: CASSLYGNTIYF; cdr3_nt: TGTGCCAGCAGCTTATACGGAAACACCATATATTTT
j_call: TRBJ2-6; clone_size: many; d_call: -; cdr3_length: 16; v_call: TRBV25-1; cdr3_aa: CASSEAKVPGANVLTF; cdr3_nt: TGTGCCAGCAGTGAAGCCAAGGTTCCTGGGGCCAACGTCCTGACTTTC
j_call: TRBJ2-1; clone_size: many; d_call: -; cdr3_length: 16; v_call: TRBV9; cdr3_aa: CASSLGVGTVYNEQFF; cdr3_nt: TGTGCCAGCAGCCTCGGAGTGGGGACTGTATACAATGAGCAGTTCTTC
j_call: TRBJ2-1; clone_size: many; d_call: -; cdr3_length: 17; v_call: TRBV4-3; cdr3_aa: CASSRWRGGASGNEQFF; cdr3_nt: TGCGCCAGCAGCCGTTGGCGTGGGGGGGCGTCTGGTAATGAGCAGTTCTTC
j_call: TRBJ1-1; clone_size: many; d_call: -; cdr3_length: 13; v_call: TRBV5-1; cdr3_aa: CASSLVFGDGAFF; cdr3_nt: TGCGCCAGCAGCTTGGTATTTGGGGACGGAGCTTTCTTT
j_call: TRBJ2-7; clone_size: many; d_call: -; cdr3_length: 14; v_call: TRBV7-9; cdr3_aa: CASSLGGKGYEQYF; cdr3_nt: TGTGCCAGCAGCTTAGGCGGGAAGGGGTACGAGCAGTACTTC
j_call: TRBJ2-1; clone_size: many; d_call: -; cdr3_length: 17; v_call: TRBV12-3/TRBV12-4; cdr3_aa: CASSPRGGSTTPNEQFF; cdr3_nt: TGTGCCAGCAGTCCCAGAGGGGGGAGCACAACCCCCAATGAGCAGTTCTTC
j_call: TRBJ2-5; clone_size: many; d_call: -; cdr3_length: 11; v_call: TRBV29-1; cdr3_aa: CSFRGEETQYF; cdr3_nt: TGCAGCTTCAGGGGGGAAGAGACCCAGTACTTC
j_call: TRBJ2-3; clone_size: many; d_call: TRBD2; cdr3_length: 14; v_call: TRBV5-1; cdr3_aa: CASSQEGLLDTQYF; cdr3_nt: TGCGCCAGCAGCCAAGAGGGACTATTGGATACGCAGTATTTT
j_call: TRBJ2-7; clone_size: -; d_call: -; cdr3_length: 14; v_call: TRBV7-8; cdr3_aa: CASSLIGSHYEQYF; cdr3_nt: TGTGCCAGCAGCTTAATAGGCAGTCACTACGAGCAGTACTTC
j_call: TRBJ2-7; clone_size: many; d_call: -; cdr3_length: 13; v_call: TRBV7-2; cdr3_aa: CASSQNQGDEQYF; cdr3_nt: TGTGCCAGCAGCCAAAATCAGGGAGACGAGCAGTACTTC
j_call: TRBJ2-7; clone_size: many; d_call: -; cdr3_length: 16; v_call: TRBV21-1; cdr3_aa: CASSLPGLWPAYEQYF; cdr3_nt: TGTGCCAGCAGTCTCCCGGGACTATGGCCTGCCTACGAGCAGTACTTC
j_call: TRBJ2-3; clone_size: few; d_call: TRBD1; cdr3_length: 16; v_call: TRBV5-1; cdr3_aa: CASSFLTGESTDTQYF; cdr3_nt: TGCGCCAGCAGCTTTTTGACAGGGGAGAGCACAGATACGCAGTATTTT
j_call: TRBJ1-6; clone_size: many; d_call: -; cdr3_length: 13; v_call: TRBV7-9; cdr3_aa: CASSLSEGSPLHF; cdr3_nt: TGTGCCAGCAGCTTGAGTGAGGGATCACCCCTCCACTTT
j_call: TRBJ1-4; clone_size: -; d_call: -; cdr3_length: 14; v_call: TRBV6-1; cdr3_aa: CASSEPSIGEKLFF; cdr3_nt: TGTGCCAGCAGCGAACCGTCGATCGGTGAAAAACTGTTTTTT
j_call: TRBJ1-5; clone_size: few; d_call: -; cdr3_length: 14; v_call: TRBV7-2; cdr3_aa: CASSLVPGIQPQHF; cdr3_nt: TGTGCCAGCAGCTTAGTTCCAGGGATACAGCCCCAGCATTTT
j_call: TRBJ2-7; clone_size: few; d_call: -; cdr3_length: 12; v_call: TRBV18; cdr3_aa: CASSPGANEQYF; cdr3_nt: TGTGCCAGCTCACCGGGGGCGAACGAGCAGTACTTC
j_call: TRBJ2-1; clone_size: many; d_call: -; cdr3_length: 14; v_call: TRBV10-2; cdr3_aa: CASSQAGTFNEQFF; cdr3_nt: TGCGCCAGCAGTCAGGCCGGGACCTTCAATGAGCAGTTCTTC
j_call: TRBJ2-7; clone_size: many; d_call: -; cdr3_length: 11; v_call: TRBV7-2; cdr3_aa: CASTPGYEQYF; cdr3_nt: TGTGCCAGCACCCCAGGTTACGAGCAGTACTTC
j_call: TRBJ2-1; clone_size: -; d_call: -; cdr3_length: 13; v_call: TRBV6-1; cdr3_aa: CASSETRGGEQFF; cdr3_nt: TGTGCCAGCTCCGAGACTAGAGGAGGTGAGCAGTTCTTC
j_call: TRBJ2-2; clone_size: many; d_call: -; cdr3_length: 15; v_call: TRBV3-1; cdr3_aa: CASSQAPPGSGELFF; cdr3_nt: TGTGCCAGCAGCCAAGCACCCCCGGGGAGCGGGGAGCTGTTTTTT
j_call: TRBJ2-3; clone_size: many; d_call: TRBD1; cdr3_length: 14; v_call: TRBV7-2; cdr3_aa: CASSWDRVTDTQYF; cdr3_nt: TGTGCCAGCAGCTGGGACAGGGTTACAGATACGCAGTATTTT
j_call: TRBJ1-1; clone_size: many; d_call: TRBD1; cdr3_length: 15; v_call: TRBV20-1; cdr3_aa: CSAREPTGENTEAFF; cdr3_nt: TGCAGTGCTAGGGAACCTACAGGGGAAAACACTGAAGCTTTCTTT
j_call: TRBJ1-1; clone_size: many; d_call: -; cdr3_length: 14; v_call: TRBV5-1; cdr3_aa: CASRSTASNTEAFF; cdr3_nt: TGCGCCAGCAGGTCTACAGCGTCGAACACTGAAGCTTTCTTT
j_call: TRBJ2-1; clone_size: many; d_call: TRBD1; cdr3_length: 15; v_call: TRBV6-1; cdr3_aa: CASNPTGGAYNEQFF; cdr3_nt: TGTGCCAGCAACCCCACAGGGGGCGCCTACAATGAGCAGTTCTTC
j_call: TRBJ2-3; clone_size: many; d_call: -; cdr3_length: 15; v_call: TRBV20-1; cdr3_aa: CSAQLGGSSTDTQYF; cdr3_nt: TGCAGTGCCCAATTAGGGGGATCTAGCACAGATACGCAGTATTTT
j_call: TRBJ2-3; clone_size: many; d_call: -; cdr3_length: 13; v_call: TRBV6-4; cdr3_aa: CASSDSGALRQYF; cdr3_nt: TGTGCCAGCAGTGACTCTGGAGCCCTAAGGCAGTATTTT
j_call: TRBJ2-1; clone_size: many; d_call: TRBD2; cdr3_length: 15; v_call: TRBV4-3; cdr3_aa: CASSQLTSGGNEQFF; cdr3_nt: TGCGCCAGCAGCCAATTGACTAGCGGGGGTAATGAGCAGTTCTTC
j_call: TRBJ1-2; clone_size: many; d_call: -; cdr3_length: 14; v_call: TRBV4-3; cdr3_aa: CASSQNRESYGYTF; cdr3_nt: TGCGCCAGCAGCCAAAACAGGGAATCGTATGGCTACACCTTC
j_call: TRBJ2-5; clone_size: -; d_call: -; cdr3_length: 15; v_call: TRBV18; cdr3_aa: CASSPSQGSRETQYF; cdr3_nt: TGTGCCAGCTCACCCTCACAGGGAAGCCGAGAGACCCAGTACTTC
j_call: TRBJ2-3; clone_size: many; d_call: TRBD1; cdr3_length: 15; v_call: TRBV6-1; cdr3_aa: CASSTGQSRTDTQYF; cdr3_nt: TGTGCCAGCAGTACGGGACAGAGTCGCACAGATACGCAGTATTTT
j_call: TRBJ2-1; clone_size: -; d_call: -; cdr3_length: 16; v_call: TRBV5-1; cdr3_aa: CASSLSGISSYNEQFF; cdr3_nt: TGCGCCAGCAGCCTCAGCGGCATTAGCTCCTACAATGAGCAGTTCTTC
j_call: TRBJ1-5; clone_size: -; d_call: -; cdr3_length: 15; v_call: TRBV11-2; cdr3_aa: CASSLEDGGSQPQHF; cdr3_nt: TGTGCCAGCAGCTTAGAGGACGGTGGAAGTCAGCCCCAGCATTTT
j_call: TRBJ2-6; clone_size: -; d_call: -; cdr3_length: 17; v_call: TRBV5-1; cdr3_aa: CASSLFEILPGANVLTF; cdr3_nt: TGCGCCAGCAGCTTGTTCGAAATTCTCCCTGGGGCCAACGTCCTGACTTTC
j_call: TRBJ2-3; clone_size: many; d_call: -; cdr3_length: 15; v_call: TRBV18; cdr3_aa: CASSPPAGATDTQYF; cdr3_nt: TGTGCCAGCTCACCACCTGCAGGGGCCACAGATACGCAGTATTTT
j_call: TRBJ1-3; clone_size: many; d_call: -; cdr3_length: 14; v_call: TRBV20-1; cdr3_aa: CSARDLGAGNTIYF; cdr3_nt: TGCAGTGCTAGAGATTTGGGGGCTGGAAACACCATATATTTT
j_call: TRBJ2-3; clone_size: -; d_call: -; cdr3_length: 16; v_call: TRBV5-1; cdr3_aa: CASSPIGGAYPDTQYF; cdr3_nt: TGCGCCAGCAGCCCCATAGGGGGGGCGTACCCAGATACGCAGTATTTT
j_call: TRBJ2-5; clone_size: many; d_call: -; cdr3_length: 14; v_call: TRBV7-2; cdr3_aa: CASSSGLHQETQYF; cdr3_nt: TGTGCCAGCAGCTCCGGACTACATCAAGAGACCCAGTACTTC
j_call: TRBJ2-1; clone_size: -; d_call: -; cdr3_length: 13; v_call: TRBV5-6; cdr3_aa: CASGLGLHNEQFF; cdr3_nt: TGTGCCAGCGGCCTCGGGCTTCACAATGAGCAGTTCTTC
j_call: TRBJ2-7; clone_size: many; d_call: TRBD1; cdr3_length: 13; v_call: TRBV27; cdr3_aa: CASSPTGGNEQYF; cdr3_nt: TGTGCCAGCAGCCCGACAGGGGGCAACGAGCAGTACTTC
j_call: TRBJ1-1; clone_size: many; d_call: -; cdr3_length: 13; v_call: TRBV12-3/TRBV12-4; cdr3_aa: CASSLGHPTEAFF; cdr3_nt: TGTGCCAGCAGTTTAGGACATCCCACTGAAGCTTTCTTT
j_call: TRBJ2-7; clone_size: many; d_call: -; cdr3_length: 14; v_call: TRBV5-5; cdr3_aa: CASSSDTLGYEQYF; cdr3_nt: TGTGCCAGCAGCTCGGACACTCTGGGATACGAGCAGTACTTC
j_call: TRBJ1-3; clone_size: -; d_call: -; cdr3_length: 17; v_call: TRBV4-1; cdr3_aa: CASSPGGRGISGNTIYF; cdr3_nt: TGCGCCAGCAGCCCCGGCGGGAGAGGGATTTCCGGAAACACCATATATTTT
j_call: TRBJ2-1; clone_size: many; d_call: TRBD2; cdr3_length: 13; v_call: TRBV7-9; cdr3_aa: CASSSGGNNEQFF; cdr3_nt: TGTGCCAGCTCAAGCGGGGGAAACAATGAGCAGTTCTTC
j_call: TRBJ2-3; clone_size: many; d_call: TRBD2; cdr3_length: 15; v_call: TRBV7-6; cdr3_aa: CASSLSAGGPDTQYF; cdr3_nt: TGTGCCAGCAGCTTATCGGCGGGAGGGCCAGATACGCAGTATTTT